Following are 9 T cell receptor beta chains from one sample sequenced in a study of human T cells and chemical hapten exposure. Time point reported: patch test 1, 2 weeks after DPC sensitization. Stated treatment: therapeutic diphenylcyclopropenone sensitization with weekly scalp DPC. One entry per CDR3 protein, called by TCRdb with MiXCR from the RACE reads. The sample has about 380,000 distinct CDR3 sequences; more than 4.5% are singletons. This specimen was whole blood, taken in connection with sensitization to the hapten diphenylcyclopropenone (DPC). These TCRs come from a woman in her fifties or sixties with alopecia areata. Some clones in this sample may be carry-over from other donors' samples.

This clonotype was picked up a small number of times. This rearrangement joins TRBV28 to TRBJ2-4, with D unresolved. V was pared by 10 bases and J by 15 bases, with 10 bases between. The CDR3 covers 8 residues. CDR1 is MDHEN, CDR2 SYDVKM, per germline. The CDR3 sequence is CAIPRRYF. In nucleotides, the CDR3 is TGTGCCATCCCTCGGAGGTACTTC.

This clonotype turned up a few times. This rearrangement joins TRBV7-9 to TRBJ1-4; 7 bases are a match to TRBD1. The CDR3 is 16 residues long. Trimming cost V 5 bases and J 3 bases; bases outside gene matches: 9. Per germline, CDR1 SEHNR and CDR2 FQNEAQ (reference sequence). Written as DNA, the CDR3 is TGTGCCAGCAGCCCCCCGAGCAGGGGGTCTAATGAAAAACTGTTTTTT. Translation gives CASSPPSRGSNEKLFF.

Comment on this clonotype: This clone may be a read error of a much larger clone one base away. This chain connects TRBV28 to TRBJ2-3, with TRBD2 matching over 12 bases. The CDR3 extends over 16 amino acids. The germline gives CDR1 MDHEN, CDR2 SYDVKM. V lost 6 bases, J lost 4 bases, and 8 bases stayed unmatched. The CDR3 loop reads CASRALAGGRSDTQYF. As DNA, the CDR3 is TGTGCCAGCAGAGCTCTAGCGGGAGGGCGCTCAGATACGCAGTATTTT.

The DNA for the CDR3 is TGCAGCGTCTTGACTGGGCTAGCCAAAAACATTCAGTACTTC. It encodes CSVLTGLAKNIQYF. The chain employs TRBV29-1 and TRBJ2-4, with D unresolved. The CDR3 has 14 residues. Germline lookup yields CDR1 SQVTM and CDR2 ANQGSEA. V was clipped by 6 bases and J by 0 bases, with 12 bases between them.

V and J are TRBV7-9 and TRBJ1-1; no clear D. Looked up from germline, CDR1 is SEHNR and CDR2 is FQNEAQ (reference sequence). The CDR3 loop spans 11 amino acids. V shed 4 bases and J shed 9 bases, with 9 bases lying between them. In DNA, the CDR3 is TGTGCCAGCAGCTCCGACTGGAAAGCTTTCTTT. Translation gives CASSSDWKAFF. The full variable domain, rest sourced from reference TRBV7-9 and TRBJ1-1, is DTGVSQNPRHKITKRGQNVTFRCDPISEHNRLYWYRQTLGQGPEFLTYFQNEAQLEKSRLLSDRFSAERPKGSFSTLEIQRTEQGDSAMYLCASSSDWKAFFGQGTRLTVV.

There are many counts of this clonotype. The chain links TRBV28 to TRBJ2-1; the match to TRBD2 covers 10 bases. Losses at the gene ends were 6 bases for V and 7 bases for J; bases not matched to a gene: 9. Germline V CDR1 and CDR2: MDHEN, SYDVKM. The CDR3 sequence is 15 residues long. The CDR3 sequence: CASSTTGLARNEQFF. The CDR3 region has the DNA TGTGCCAGCAGCACAACGGGACTAGCGCGGAATGAGCAGTTCTTC. Together with reference TRBV28 and TRBJ2-1, the CDR3 gives the full variable domain: DVKVTQSSRYLVKRTGEKVFLECVQDMDHENMFWYRQDPGLGLRLIYFSYDVKMKEKGDIPEGYSVSREKKERFSLILESASTNQTSMYLCASSTTGLARNEQFFGPGTRLTVL.

The rearrangement joins TRBV28 to TRBJ2-7; 8 bases line up with TRBD1. Germline-derived CDR1 and CDR2 are MDHEN and SYDVKM. This CDR3 has 16 residues. With V trimmed by 6 bases and J by 6 bases, 16 bases remained unmatched. Here the CDR3 reads CASREPKGQGGIEQYF. CDR3 nucleotide sequence: TGTGCCAGCAGAGAGCCTAAAGGACAGGGCGGTATCGAGCAGTACTTC.

In this sample, this clonotype turned up many times. The chain combines TRBV12-3 or TRBV12-4 with TRBJ2-3; 9 bases are a match to TRBD2. The CDR3 has 16 residues. V lost 5 bases, J lost 1 base, and 7 bases stayed unmatched. CDR3 loop: CASSGISGRRTDTQYF. In nucleotides, the CDR3 is TGTGCCAGCAGTGGCATTAGCGGGAGACGCACAGATACGCAGTATTTT.

This clonotype was detected many times. The chain has TRBV18 and TRBJ1-4; TRBD1 aligns across 7 bases. Germline V gives CDR1 KGHSH, CDR2 LQKENI. With V trimmed by 5 bases and J by 3 bases, 9 bases remained unmatched. This CDR3 spans 16 amino acids. CDR3 DNA: TGTGCCAGCTCATCTAGGACAGGAACGGCTAATGAAAAACTGTTTTTT. Translation gives CASSSRTGTANEKLFF.